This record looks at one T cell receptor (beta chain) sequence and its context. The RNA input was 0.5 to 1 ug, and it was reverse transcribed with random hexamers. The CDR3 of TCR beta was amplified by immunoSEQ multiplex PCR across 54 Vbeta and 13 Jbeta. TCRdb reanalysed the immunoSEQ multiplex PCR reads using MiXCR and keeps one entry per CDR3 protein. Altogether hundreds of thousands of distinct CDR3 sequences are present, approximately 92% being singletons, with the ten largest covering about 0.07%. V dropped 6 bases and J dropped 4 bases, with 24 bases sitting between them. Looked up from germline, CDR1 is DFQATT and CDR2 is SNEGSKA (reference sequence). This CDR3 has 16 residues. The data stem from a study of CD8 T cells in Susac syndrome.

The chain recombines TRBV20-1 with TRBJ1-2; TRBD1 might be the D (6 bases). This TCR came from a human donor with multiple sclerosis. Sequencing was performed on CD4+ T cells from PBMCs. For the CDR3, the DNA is TGCAGTGCGACAACCGCGACAAGGGAGGGGGGCTATGGCTACACCTTC. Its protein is CSATTATREGGYGYTF.